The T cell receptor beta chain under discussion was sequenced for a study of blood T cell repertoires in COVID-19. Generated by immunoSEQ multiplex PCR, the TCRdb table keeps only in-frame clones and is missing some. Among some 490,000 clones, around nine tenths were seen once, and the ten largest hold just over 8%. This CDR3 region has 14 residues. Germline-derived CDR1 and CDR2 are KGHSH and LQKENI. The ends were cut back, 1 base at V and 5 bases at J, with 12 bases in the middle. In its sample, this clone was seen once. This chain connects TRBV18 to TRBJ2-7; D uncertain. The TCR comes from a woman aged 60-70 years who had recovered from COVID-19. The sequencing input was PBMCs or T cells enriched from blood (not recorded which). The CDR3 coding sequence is TGTGCCAGCTCACCACTTGGCGCGGCCAACGAGCAGTACTTC. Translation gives CASSPLGAANEQYF.